The 18 T cell receptor beta chains reported below all come from one sample, sequenced in a study of early T cells in non-severe SARS-CoV-2 infection. TCRdb recomputed calls from the 5' RACE reads with MiXCR, one row per CDR3 protein. The data contain about 50,000 distinct CDR3 sequences, about a tenth of them seen just once; the ten biggest clones take up 15%. Material for sequencing was whole blood. The receptors were sampled from an adult who was a healthcare worker with PCR-confirmed SARS-CoV-2 infection or an uninfected control (not recorded which).

This clonotype came up many times. The chain carries TRBV29-1 and TRBJ2-2; D may be TRBD1 (6 bases). This CDR3 spans 14 amino acids. Between the trimmed V and J ends, which lost 7 bases and 2 bases, there was a span of 14 bases. Germline V lookup: CDR1 SQVTM, CDR2 ANQGSEA. CDR3 nucleotides: TGCAGCGCTATACAGGGCCCAAACACCGGGGAGCTGTTTTTT. Translated: CSAIQGPNTGELFF.

V gene TRBV7-9 combines with J gene TRBJ1-6; 8 positions agree with TRBD1. J gave up 14 bases and V 6 bases, and 15 bases lay outside the gene matches. The CDR3 extends over 15 amino acids. Germline assignment: CDR1 SEHNR and CDR2 FQNEAQ (reference sequence). The CDR3 DNA is TGTGCCAGCAGTCACGGACAGGGCAAGATACAGGCCCTCCACTTT. This codes for CASSHGQGKIQALHF. The full variable domain, in which reference TRBV7-9 and TRBJ1-6 provide the parts outside the CDR3, is DTGVSQNPRHKITKRGQNVTFRCDPISEHNRLYWYRQTLGQGPEFLTYFQNEAQLEKSRLLSDRFSAERPKGSFSTLEIQRTEQGDSAMYLCASSHGQGKIQALHFGNGTRLTVT.

This clonotype showed up just a few times. The gene calls are TRBV5-6 and TRBJ2-1; no firm D call. The CDR3 runs to 15 residues. The germline CDR1 and CDR2 sequences are SGHDT and YYEEEE. Trimming pared 0 bases from V and 3 bases from J, leaving 10 bases between. The CDR3 DNA reads TGTGCCAGCAGCTTGGAGGGCAGCTACTACAATGAGCAGTTCTTC. Protein product: CASSLEGSYYNEQFF.

V gene TRBV7-2 combines with J gene TRBJ2-7, with 9 positions matching TRBD2. The CDR3 length is 15 residues. Germline lookup yields CDR1 SGHTA and CDR2 FQGNSA. V lost 1 base and J lost 3; bases outside the gene matches: 4. CDR3 coding DNA: TGTGCCAGCAGCTTAGAAGCGGGAGGTATCTACGAGCAGTACTTC. This gives the protein CASSLEAGGIYEQYF.

This clonotype was detected many times. V and J are TRBV29-1 and TRBJ2-5, with 9 bases aligning to TRBD1. This CDR3 spans 16 amino acids. From germline, CDR1 is SQVTM and CDR2 ANQGSEA. The ends lost 6 bases at V and 4 bases at J; junction bases unmatched: 15. CDR3 residues: CSVTTNRGQTVETQYF. DNA of the CDR3: TGCAGCGTCACAACAAACAGGGGGCAGACAGTAGAGACCCAGTACTTC.

Only a few counts were recorded for this clonotype. This rearrangement joins TRBV5-1 to TRBJ1-3, with 7 nucleotides matching TRBD1. Germline values: CDR1 SGHRS, CDR2 YFSETQ. The CDR3 totals 16 residues. The trim removed 2 bases at V and 1 base at J, leaving 6 bases unmatched. CDR3 sequence reads: CASSFTGTASGNTIYF. The CDR3 DNA is TGCGCCAGCAGCTTCACCGGGACAGCTTCTGGAAACACCATATATTTT. The full variable domain, its missing parts supplied by reference TRBV5-1 and TRBJ1-3, is KAGVTQTPRYLIKTRGQQVTLSCSPISGHRSVSWYQQTPGQGLQFLFEYFSETQRNKGNFPGRFSGRQFSNSRSEMNVSTLELGDSALYLCASSFTGTASGNTIYFGEGSWLTVV.

This clonotype was counted at least ten times. The J gene is TRBJ2-1, the V gene TRBV3-1; no clear D gene. Germline lookup yields CDR1 LGHDT and CDR2 YNNKEL (reference sequence). This CDR3 comprises 13 residues. Trimming left V 4 bases short and J 4 bases short, with 8 bases between. The CDR3 sequence is CASSPGTYNEQFF. The DNA of the CDR3 is TGTGCCAGCAGCCCCGGAACTTACAATGAGCAGTTCTTC.

This clonotype was seen a few times. The chain links TRBV28 to TRBJ2-4; D remains unclear. Germline V lookup: CDR1 MDHEN, CDR2 SYDVKM. This CDR3 is built from 14 residues. V was pared by 4 bases and J by 7 bases, with 14 bases between. CDR3 sequence reads: CASSSGASLNIQYF. For the CDR3, the DNA is TGTGCCAGCAGTTCCGGCGCGTCGTTGAACATTCAGTACTTC. The full variable domain, its missing parts supplied by reference TRBV28 and TRBJ2-4, is DVKVTQSSRYLVKRTGEKVFLECVQDMDHENMFWYRQDPGLGLRLIYFSYDVKMKEKGDIPEGYSVSREKKERFSLILESASTNQTSMYLCASSSGASLNIQYFGAGTRLSVL.

In this sample, this clonotype turned up many times. This sequence joins TRBV2 and TRBJ2-6; D call uncertain. Trimming took 5 bases from V and 2 from J, leaving 4 bases between them. CDR3 length equals 13 residues. Germline CDR1 is SNHLY and CDR2 is FYNNEI. The CDR3 here is CASSSTGANVLTF. DNA of the CDR3: TGTGCCAGCAGTTCGACTGGGGCCAACGTCCTGACTTTC.

This clonotype was recorded at least ten times. The chain couples TRBV9 to TRBJ1-2; the match to TRBD1 covers 9 bases. With 3 bases clipped from V and 7 bases from J, the junction kept 4 bases outside the gene matches. CDR3 size: 13 residues. Germline V gene sequence: CDR1 SGDLS, CDR2 YYNGEE. The chain's CDR3 is CASSAGQGGGYTF. The DNA for the CDR3 is TGTGCCAGCAGCGCGGGACAGGGCGGTGGCTACACCTTC.

The chain recombines TRBV29-1 with TRBJ1-2; the D gene is possibly TRBD1 (6 bases). The CDR3 covers 14 residues. Per germline, CDR1 SQVTM and CDR2 ANQGSEA. V lost 5 bases, J lost 0 bases, and 13 bases lay in between. The CDR3 coding sequence is TGCAGCGTTTCTGGGACAACGACTAACTATGGCTACACCTTC. Residues: CSVSGTTTNYGYTF.

This chain uses TRBV12-3 or TRBV12-4 with TRBJ1-1, with TRBD1 identical over 8 bases. The CDR3 runs to 14 residues. V was clipped by 6 bases and J by 1 base; unmatched bases: 4. CDR3 sequence reads: CASSRQGANTEAFF. In DNA form, the CDR3 reads TGTGCCAGCAGCCGGCAGGGGGCGAACACTGAAGCTTTCTTT.

The sample holds many counts of this clonotype. The chain joins TRBV12-3 or TRBV12-4 to TRBJ2-1, with TRBD2 matching 13 bases. CDR3 size: 17 residues. V was pared by 7 bases and J by 8 bases, with 14 bases of the junction left unmatched. This chain's CDR3 is CASTPYGVTSGRDEQFF. CDR3 sequence (DNA): TGTGCCAGCACCCCATACGGTGTCACTAGCGGGAGGGATGAGCAGTTCTTC.

In this sample, this clonotype turned up many times. The genes are TRBV5-4 and TRBJ1-2, with 9 nucleotides matching TRBD1. Germline V CDR1 and CDR2: SGHNT, YYREEE (reference sequence). This CDR3 has 14 residues. V shed 5 bases and J 9 bases; nucleotides not matched to a gene: 11. The CDR3 is CASRAGTGSRSYTF. The CDR3 coding sequence is TGTGCCAGCAGGGCCGGGACAGGGAGTCGAAGCTACACCTTC.

This clonotype has at least ten counts. The V gene is TRBV28, the J gene TRBJ1-2; 7 nucleotides align to TRBD1. The length of the CDR3 is 15 residues. CDR1 and CDR2 (germline): MDHEN, SYDVKM. Losses at the gene ends were 4 bases for V and 5 bases for J; bases not matched to a gene: 10. CDR3 sequence reads: CASSSGQSRTYGYTF. DNA of the CDR3: TGTGCCAGCAGTTCGGGACAGTCCCGAACTTATGGCTACACCTTC.

Note on this clonotype: A read error may produce the germline difference seen at one junction end. The V and J genes are TRBV7-2 and TRBJ2-4; D gene unclear. The CDR3 has 12 amino acids. Germline V lookup: CDR1 SGHTA, CDR2 FQGNSA. As DNA, the CDR3 is TGTGCCAGCAGCTTAGATATTGGGCCCCCCATTTTC. This codes for CASSLDIGPPIF.

This clonotype has only a few counts. V and J are TRBV7-2 and TRBJ1-1; a possible D gene is TRBD1 (5 bases). The CDR3 is 16 amino acids. Per germline, CDR1 SGHTA and CDR2 FQGNSA. The V end lost 0 bases, the J end lost 5 bases, and 16 bases lay between the germline ends. CDR3 protein: CASSLAPRGGRTEAFF. Here the CDR3 DNA reads TGTGCCAGCAGCTTAGCCCCTCGGGGGGGAAGAACTGAAGCTTTCTTT.

This clonotype was detected ten times or more. V usage is TRBV11-2 and J usage is TRBJ2-5; D is perhaps TRBD1 (5 bases). The CDR3 sequence is 15 residues long. Trimming removed 5 bases from V and 4 bases from J, with 17 bases in between. Germline values: CDR1 SGHAT, CDR2 FQNNGV. The CDR3 here is CASSPRPTATETQYF. The CDR3, as DNA: TGTGCCAGCAGCCCCCGGCCGACAGCCACAGAGACCCAGTACTTC. The whole variable domain, filled in from reference TRBV11-2 and TRBJ2-5, reads EAGVAQSPRYKIIEKRQSVAFWCNPISGHATLYWYQQILGQGPKLLIQFQNNGVVDDSQLPKDRFSAERLKGVDSTLKIQPAKLEDSAVYLCASSPRPTATETQYFGPGTRLLVL.